Below are 22 T cell receptor beta chains sequenced from a single sample in a study of blood T cell repertoires in COVID-19. Assay: immunoSEQ multiplex PCR; the TCRdb copy retains only in-frame clones and omits some. The sample shows around 120,000 clones, 79% of them seen only once. The sample was peripheral blood. The receptors originated from a woman aged 80 or older with acute or convalescent COVID-19.

V is TRBV6-6 and J is TRBJ1-1, with D hard to call. The CDR3 contains 13 residues. The ends were cut back, 7 bases at V and 2 bases at J, with 11 bases in the middle. The germline V gene has CDR1 MNHNY and CDR2 SVGAGI (reference sequence). CDR3 coding DNA: TGTGCCAGCACTATCCACCCAAACACTGAAGCTTTCTTT. The encoded protein is CASTIHPNTEAFF.

The chain links TRBV28 to TRBJ1-2, with D hard to call. V was cut by 4 bases and J by 7 bases, with 16 bases left in between. This CDR3 has 14 amino acids. CDR1 is MDHEN and CDR2 is SYDVKM in the germline V gene. CDR3 nucleotide sequence: TGTGCCAGCAGTTACCGACAAGGCCATACTGGCTACACCTTC. Translating gives CASSYRQGHTGYTF.

The rearrangement uses TRBV4-2 and TRBJ2-1, with 8 bases lining up with TRBD2. CDR1 and CDR2 (germline): LGHNA, YNFKEQ. CDR3 length equals 18 residues. Germline trimming cut 0 bases from V and 2 bases from J; bases unmatched to any gene: 9. The CDR3 DNA reads TGTGCCAGCAGCCAAGAGCCAAACCCAGCGGGGGCCTACAATGAGCAGTTCTTC. Translation gives CASSQEPNPAGAYNEQFF.

This sequence joins TRBV29-1 and TRBJ2-1; 12 bases map to TRBD2. The CDR3 contains 16 residues. CDR1 is SQVTM, CDR2 ANQGSEA, per germline. V lost 5 bases, J lost 5 bases, and 10 bases stayed unmatched. CDR3 protein: CSVTKRLAGENNEQFF. The CDR3 nucleotides read TGCAGCGTTACTAAACGACTAGCGGGGGAGAACAATGAGCAGTTCTTC.

This chain joins TRBV12-3 or TRBV12-4 and TRBJ1-2, with a tentative D call TRBD1 (6 bases). The CDR3 loop spans 12 amino acids. Trimming removed 7 bases at V and 4 bases at J, with 10 bases between. The CDR3 loop reads CASTVDSYGYTF. For the CDR3, the DNA is TGTGCCAGCACCGTGGACAGCTATGGCTACACCTTC.

The V gene is TRBV7-2, the J gene TRBJ1-5; unclear D gene. The CDR3 length is 16 residues. Trimming stripped 3 bases from V and 1 base from J, with 13 bases between. Looked up from germline, CDR1 is SGHTA and CDR2 is FQGNSA. CDR3 DNA: TGTGCCAGCAGCTTGCATGGGCCTCGGAGCAATCAGCCCCAGCATTTT. Encoded protein: CASSLHGPRSNQPQHF.

J is TRBJ2-3 and V is TRBV7-2, with D tentatively TRBD2 (6 bases). Germline assignment: CDR1 SGHTA and CDR2 FQGNSA. This CDR3 has 15 residues. V was shortened by 1 base and J by 6 bases, with 14 bases between the two germline ends. The DNA of the CDR3 is TGTGCCAGCAGCTTAGGAGCGGGTGGGATCGATACGCAGTATTTT. It encodes CASSLGAGGIDTQYF.

CDR3 in amino acids: CASSRDIGAEQYF. CDR3 nucleotide sequence: TGCGCCAGCAGCCGGGACATAGGCGCGGAGCAGTACTTC. The chain recombines TRBV5-1 with TRBJ2-7; the D gene is possibly TRBD1 (6 bases). Germline CDR1 is SGHRS and CDR2 is YFSETQ. Between the trimmed V and J ends, which lost 4 bases and 7 bases, there was a span of 15 bases. There are 13 residues in the CDR3.

The gene calls are TRBV5-6 and TRBJ1-1; no clear D gene. The V end was cut by 3 bases, the J end by 3 bases, with 9 bases between. Looked up from germline, CDR1 is SGHDT and CDR2 is YYEEEE. The length of the CDR3 is 13 residues. The CDR3 sequence: CASSSGRHTEAFF. CDR3 sequence (DNA): TGTGCCAGCAGCTCCGGGAGGCACACTGAAGCTTTCTTT.

V usage is TRBV12-3 or TRBV12-4 and J usage is TRBJ1-2; maybe TRBD1 (6 bases). This CDR3 is 12 amino acids long. Trimming took off 6 bases at V and 2 bases at J, with 7 bases between the two ends. CDR3 coding DNA: TGTGCCAGCAGAGGACAGAACTATGGCTACACCTTC. Translating gives CASRGQNYGYTF.

At least ten counts were recorded for this clone. V usage is TRBV19 and J usage is TRBJ2-7, with 7 bases that match TRBD1. This CDR3 contains 14 residues. V was clipped by 0 bases and J by 2 bases; unmatched bases: 1. The germline V gene encodes CDR1 LNHDA and CDR2 SQIVND (reference sequence). The CDR3 region is CASSIEGTAYEQYF. The CDR3, as DNA: TGTGCCAGTAGTATAGAAGGGACAGCCTACGAGCAGTACTTC.

The chain links TRBV9 to TRBJ1-5; TRBD1 aligns across 11 bases. Germline assignment: CDR1 SGDLS and CDR2 YYNGEE. Losses at the gene ends were 0 bases for V and 4 bases for J; bases not matched to a gene: 3. The CDR3 is 16 amino acids. Here the CDR3 reads CASSVGTGGANQPQHF. As DNA, the CDR3 is TGTGCCAGCAGCGTAGGGACAGGGGGCGCGAATCAGCCCCAGCATTTT.

In DNA, the CDR3 is TGCAGTGCTCCCCCAAACTATGGCTACACCTTC. It specifies CSAPPNYGYTF. The V call is TRBV20-1, the J call TRBJ1-2, with D uncertain. This CDR3 spans 11 amino acids. V lost 5 bases and J 2 bases, leaving 6 bases between the germline ends. Per germline, CDR1 DFQATT and CDR2 SNEGSKA (reference sequence).

This rearrangement joins TRBV7-2 to TRBJ2-3; a weak D match, TRBD2 (6 bases). Germline values: CDR1 SGHTA, CDR2 FQGNSA. Trimming removed 5 bases from V and 3 bases from J, with 18 bases in between. The CDR3 is 16 residues long. CDR3 sequence: CASSPGTSKYTDTQYF. Here the CDR3 DNA reads TGTGCCAGCAGCCCCGGGACTTCCAAATATACAGATACGCAGTATTTT.

The rearrangement links TRBV28 to TRBJ1-1; TRBD1 is a possible D gene (6 bases). CDR3 length: 14 residues. The germline V gene has CDR1 MDHEN and CDR2 SYDVKM. Deletions cut 3 bases from V and 2 bases from J, with 10 bases between. For the CDR3, the DNA is TGTGCCAGCAGTTTGAGCAGGGGAAACACTGAAGCTTTCTTT. As protein: CASSLSRGNTEAFF.

The chain links TRBV18 to TRBJ1-1; tentatively, D is TRBD1 (5 bases). Germline CDR1 is KGHSH and CDR2 is LQKENI. The V end was cut by 3 bases, the J end by 1 base, with 12 bases between. The length of the CDR3 is 15 residues. The CDR3 DNA follows: TGTGCCAGCTCACCCGACAGAGCCCAGAACACTGAAGCTTTCTTT. Its translation is CASSPDRAQNTEAFF.

The V and J genes are TRBV19 and TRBJ1-2, with 7 bases matching TRBD1. This CDR3 comprises 16 residues. Germline V gives CDR1 LNHDA, CDR2 SQIVND (reference sequence). J gave up 7 bases and V 3 bases, and 14 bases lay outside the gene matches. CDR3 sequence (DNA): TGTGCCAGTAGTATCCTGACAGGGAAGCTGAGCGCTGGCTACACCTTC. It specifies CASSILTGKLSAGYTF. Full variable domain (remainder filled in from reference TRBV19 and TRBJ1-2): DGGITQSPKYLFRKEGQNVTLSCEQNLNHDAMYWYRQDPGQGLRLIYYSQIVNDFQKGDIAEGYSVSREKKESFPLTVTSAQKNPTAFYLCASSILTGKLSAGYTFGSGTRLTVV.

V is TRBV2 and J is TRBJ1-1; D may be TRBD1 (6 bases). This CDR3 region has 13 residues. Germline CDR1 is SNHLY and CDR2 is FYNNEI. V was cut by 2 bases and J by 6 bases, with 10 bases left in between. The CDR3 region is CASSEYGGSEAFF. The CDR3 DNA is TGTGCCAGCAGTGAATATGGGGGCTCTGAAGCTTTCTTT.

This chain joins TRBV28 and TRBJ2-1; 8 nucleotides line up with TRBD1. The CDR3 is 13 residues long. Germline V lookup: CDR1 MDHEN, CDR2 SYDVKM. The J segment lost 10 bases and the V segment lost 4 bases, leaving 6 bases of the junction unmatched. CDR3 DNA: TGTGCCAGCAGTTCGGGACAGGAGGGGGAGCAGTTCTTC. Protein sequence: CASSSGQEGEQFF.

The gene calls are TRBV2 and TRBJ1-4; D is possibly TRBD1 (6 bases). Trimming took 8 bases from V and 8 from J, leaving 15 bases between them. Germline V gene lookup returns CDR1 SNHLY and CDR2 FYNNEI. The CDR3 runs 13 residues. The DNA of the CDR3 is TGTGCCAGCTCCGTCTCTGGACAGGAAAAACTGTTTTTT. This sequence encodes CASSVSGQEKLFF.

This chain links TRBV3-1 (or the pseudogene TRBV3-2) with TRBJ1-4; 7 bases agree with TRBD1. The CDR3 has 14 amino acids. CDR1 is LGHDT and CDR2 is YNNKEL in the germline V gene (reference sequence). V lost 0 bases, J lost 8 bases, and 3 bases stayed unmatched. This CDR3 reads CASSQDGTVEKLFF. CDR3 nucleotide sequence: TGTGCCAGCAGCCAAGATGGGACAGTCGAAAAACTGTTTTTT.

The chain is built from TRBV6-2 or TRBV6-3 and TRBJ2-7, with 8 bases fitting TRBD1. CDR3 length: 16 residues. Per germline, CDR1 MNHEY and CDR2 SVGEGT. The V gene end was trimmed by 4 bases and the J gene end by 2 bases; junction bases not matched to a gene: 10. The DNA for the CDR3 is TGTGCCAGCAGTTCCCCCTTGGGACAGGTCGCCTACGAGCAGTACTTC. Translated: CASSSPLGQVAYEQYF.